These 18 T cell receptor beta chains share one sample of origin, sequenced in a study of cytomegalovirus exposure and HLA in healthy donors. The PCR was carried out with 60 Vbeta primers and 13 Jbeta primers. Here immunoSEQ multiplex PCR was the method, and the copy in TCRdb shows in-frame clones only, minus some. The sample shows about 230,000 clones, around 84% of them seen only once. Input material: PBMCs. The origin of the receptors is a girl aged 2 to 10 in good health and CMV-seronegative.

This clone was seen a few times. The sample holds other DNA sequences that translate to the same CDR3. The rearrangement joins TRBV30 to TRBJ2-1; TRBD2 might be the D (5 bases). From germline, CDR1 is GTSNPN and CDR2 SVGIG (reference sequence). V was clipped by 4 bases and J by 7 bases, with 8 bases between them. The CDR3 is 11 residues long. CDR3 amino acids: CAWIRGNEQFF. The CDR3 DNA reads as TGTGCCTGGATTAGAGGGAATGAGCAGTTCTTC.

The sample holds one count of this clone. The genes are TRBV4-2 and TRBJ1-4; the match to TRBD1 covers 7 bases. V lost 1 base and J lost 8; bases outside the gene matches: 10. This CDR3 contains 16 residues. Germline V gene sequence: CDR1 LGHNA, CDR2 YNFKEQ. The chain's CDR3 is CASSQGVVDRSEKLFF. As DNA, the CDR3 is TGTGCCAGCAGCCAAGGGGTGGTGGACAGGTCCGAAAAACTGTTTTTT.

The chain uses TRBV27 and TRBJ2-7; D possibly corresponds to TRBD1 (5 bases). The CDR3 has 14 residues. CDR1 is MNHEY and CDR2 is SMNVEV in the germline V gene (reference sequence). Trimming cost V 3 bases and J 4 bases, with 13 bases left between them. As DNA, the CDR3 is TGTGCCAGCAGTTTCAGGGTACGATTATACGAGCAGTACTTC. Protein sequence: CASSFRVRLYEQYF.

J is TRBJ2-3 and V is TRBV18; TRBD1 agrees at 8 bases. J lost 5 bases, V lost 4 bases, and 14 bases had no gene match. The CDR3 sequence is 17 residues long. Germline CDR1 reads KGHSH; CDR2 reads LQKENI. In nucleotides, the CDR3 is TGTGCCAGCTCACTCCTGGGGGGACAGGTTAAAGGAGATACGCAGTATTTT. This translates into CASSLLGGQVKGDTQYF.

J is TRBJ1-1 and V is TRBV5-4; tentatively, D is TRBD1 (5 bases). In germline, CDR1 is SGHNT, CDR2 YYREEE (reference sequence). V was pared by 4 bases and J by 5 bases, with 15 bases between. This CDR3 has 14 residues. The CDR3 coding sequence is TGTGCCAGCAGCAACAGAGGGGAGGGGACTGAAGCTTTCTTT. Its translation is CASSNRGEGTEAFF.

The V and J genes are TRBV5-4 and TRBJ2-7; 8 bases agree with TRBD2. In germline, CDR1 is SGHNT, CDR2 YYREEE (reference sequence). The length of the CDR3 is 14 residues. Trimming took 3 bases from V and 3 from J; bases not matched to a gene: 5. The CDR3 DNA is TGTGCCAGCAGCTCGGGGGGACTAGTCTACGAGCAGTACTTC. Translation: CASSSGGLVYEQYF.

The chain combines TRBV9 with TRBJ2-1; 8 bases map to TRBD2. This CDR3 is 15 amino acids long. Germline lookup yields CDR1 SGDLS and CDR2 YYNGEE. After removal of 0 bases from V and 4 bases from J, the junction contained 3 bases not matched to a gene. The CDR3: CASSVGAGAYNEQFF. The CDR3 region has the DNA TGTGCCAGCAGCGTAGGAGCGGGGGCTTACAATGAGCAGTTCTTC. The full variable domain, its missing parts supplied by reference TRBV9 and TRBJ2-1, is DSGVTQTPKHLITATGQRVTLRCSPRSGDLSVYWYQQSLDQGLQFLIQYYNGEERAKGNILERFSAQQFPDLHSELNLSSLELGDSALYFCASSVGAGAYNEQFFGPGTRLTVL.

The V call is TRBV9, the J call TRBJ2-3; 10 bases map to TRBD2. The CDR3 spans 14 residues. Germline-derived CDR1 and CDR2 are SGDLS and YYNGEE. The J segment lost 3 bases and the V segment lost 3 bases, leaving 1 base of the junction unmatched. The CDR3, as DNA: TGTGCCAGCAGCGGAGCGGGGGGGACAGATACGCAGTATTTT. This translates into CASSGAGGTDTQYF.

This chain links TRBV7-9 with TRBJ2-1; possible D gene TRBD2, 5 bases. Per the germline V gene, CDR1 is SEHNR and CDR2 is FQNEAQ (reference sequence). This CDR3 has 12 residues. The V and J ends lost 7 bases and 5 bases respectively, with 9 bases between them. The CDR3 nucleotides are TGTGCCAGCACCAATAGCGACAATGAGCAGTTCTTC. It is translated as CASTNSDNEQFF.

The chain couples TRBV10-1 to TRBJ1-4; D unresolved. CDR3 length equals 21 residues. Germline loops: CDR1 WNHNN, CDR2 SYGVQD (reference sequence). The V and J ends lost 2 bases and 0 bases respectively, with 25 bases between them. CDR3: CASSEGLRAMRSDATNEKLFF. CDR3 coding DNA: TGCGCCAGCAGTGAGGGATTGAGGGCAATGAGATCGGATGCAACTAATGAAAAACTGTTTTTT.

This chain links TRBV11-2 with TRBJ2-7; the D is unclear. V was pared by 1 base and J by 4 bases, with 11 bases between. From germline, CDR1 is SGHAT and CDR2 FQNNGV. The CDR3 loop spans 14 amino acids. Here the CDR3 DNA reads TGTGCCAGCAGCTTAGGGTTGGCGGAGTACGAGCAGTACTTC. Amino acid sequence: CASSLGLAEYEQYF.

V is TRBV10-2 and J is TRBJ2-3, with 10 bases identical to TRBD2. Germline trimming cut 5 bases from V and 2 bases from J; bases unmatched to any gene: 4. Looked up from germline, CDR1 is WSHSY and CDR2 is SAAADI. The CDR3 is 15 amino acids. The DNA of the CDR3 is TGCGCCAGCAGTCAACTAGCGGGATCCACAGATACGCAGTATTTT. Its protein is CASSQLAGSTDTQYF.

The chain combines TRBV2 with TRBJ2-7; no clear D. The V end lost 5 bases, the J end lost 4 bases, and 6 bases lay between the germline ends. The V gene's germline CDR1 is SNHLY and CDR2 FYNNEI. The CDR3 sequence is 11 residues long. CDR3 DNA sequence: TGTGCCAGCAGTCCCCTTTACGAGCAGTACTTC. The encoded protein is CASSPLYEQYF.

The rearrangement links TRBV27 to TRBJ2-7, with TRBD1 matching 11 bases. Germline V CDR1 and CDR2: MNHEY, SMNVEV (reference sequence). J was trimmed by 6 bases and V by 6 bases; bases with no gene match: 13. The CDR3 extends over 16 amino acids. CDR3 nucleotide sequence: TGTGCCAGCAGCTTAAACCCGGGACAGGGGGACGTCGAGCAGTACTTC. Its protein is CASSLNPGQGDVEQYF.

J is TRBJ2-5 and V is TRBV23-1, with D possibly matching TRBD1 (5 bases). TRBV23-1 falls under the ORF class, with uncertain function. Trimming cost V 0 bases and J 1 base, with 9 bases left between them. This CDR3 region has 15 residues. The CDR3 sequence is CASSQSPGSQETQYF. The DNA of the CDR3 is TGCGCCAGCAGTCAATCGCCAGGGTCCCAAGAGACCCAGTACTTC.

The chain couples TRBV27 to TRBJ2-2; D remains ambiguous. Germline loops: CDR1 MNHEY, CDR2 SMNVEV (reference sequence). Trimming took off 3 bases at V and 4 bases at J, with 6 bases between the two ends. The CDR3 runs 13 residues. The CDR3 reads CASSFRSTGELFF. CDR3 in DNA: TGTGCCAGCAGTTTCCGGAGCACCGGGGAGCTGTTTTTT.

This clone was observed a handful of times. This sequence joins TRBV5-1 and TRBJ1-2; 9 bases are a match to TRBD1. Trimming removed 4 bases from V and 8 bases from J; junction bases left unmatched: 6. The CDR3 sequence is 13 residues long. Germline CDR1 is SGHRS and CDR2 is YFSETQ. The CDR3 loop reads CASSPRTGDGYTF. The CDR3 DNA is TGCGCCAGCAGCCCTAGGACAGGGGACGGCTACACCTTC.

Written as DNA, the CDR3 is TGTGCCAGCAGCTTCCGACAGAGCTACGAGCAGTACTTC. Protein product: CASSFRQSYEQYF. The rearrangement joins TRBV5-6 to TRBJ2-7; D is perhaps TRBD1 (5 bases). CDR3 length: 13 residues. Germline-derived CDR1 and CDR2 are SGHDT and YYEEEE. V lost 2 bases, J lost 3 bases, and 9 bases lay in between.